This T cell receptor (beta chain) was sequenced in a study of shared clonotypes between healthy human individuals. Study results and limitations: Sharing of clonotypes among donors was expected to vary with sequencing depth.

CD45RO-negative CD8 cells positively selected for CCR7 made up the naive population, which excluded terminally differentiated effector memory CD45RA+ cells. With V trimmed by 3 bases and J by 3 bases, 9 bases remained unmatched. CDR1 is KGHSH and CDR2 is LQKENI in the germline V gene. The CDR3 covers 17 residues. Clones were read by immunoSEQ multiplex PCR, and TCRdb kept only the in-frame ones, dropping some. This table holds about 820,000 clones, almost 95% found once. Regarding this clone: The antigen remains unidentified.

This receptor was obtained from a man under 40 in good health. V and J are TRBV18 and TRBJ2-1; TRBD2 matches 9 bases. The sequenced material came from naive CD8+ T cells sorted from blood. The CDR3 nucleotides read TGTGCCAGCTCACCTTACCAGACTAGCGGATTCTACAATGAGCAGTTCTTC. Translated: CASSPYQTSGFYNEQFF.